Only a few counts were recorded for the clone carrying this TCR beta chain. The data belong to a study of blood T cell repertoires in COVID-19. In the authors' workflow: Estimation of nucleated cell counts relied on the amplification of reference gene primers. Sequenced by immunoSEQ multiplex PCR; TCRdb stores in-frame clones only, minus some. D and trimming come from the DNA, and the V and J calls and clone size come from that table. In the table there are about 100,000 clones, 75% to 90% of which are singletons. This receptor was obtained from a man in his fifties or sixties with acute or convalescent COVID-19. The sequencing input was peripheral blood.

The CDR3 here is CASSQRDRVFQPQHF. The CDR3, as DNA: TGTGCCAGCAGCCAGAGGGACAGGGTGTTTCAGCCCCAGCATTTT. This rearrangement joins TRBV6-5 to TRBJ1-5; TRBD1 matches at 9 bases. The V segment lost 6 bases and the J segment 6 bases; nucleotides outside the gene matches: 9. This CDR3 spans 15 amino acids. CDR1 and CDR2 from the germline V gene are MNHEY and SVGAGI.